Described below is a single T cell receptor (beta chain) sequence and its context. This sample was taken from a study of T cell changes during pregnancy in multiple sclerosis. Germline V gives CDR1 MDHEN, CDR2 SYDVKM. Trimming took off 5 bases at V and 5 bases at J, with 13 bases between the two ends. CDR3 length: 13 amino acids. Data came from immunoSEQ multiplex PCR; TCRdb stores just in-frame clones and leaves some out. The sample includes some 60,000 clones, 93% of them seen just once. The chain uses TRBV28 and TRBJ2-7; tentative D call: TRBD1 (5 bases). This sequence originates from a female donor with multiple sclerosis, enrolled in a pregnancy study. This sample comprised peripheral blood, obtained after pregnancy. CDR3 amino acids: CASSTRVPHEQYF. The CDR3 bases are TGTGCCAGCAGTACCAGGGTTCCCCACGAGCAGTACTTC.